Below are 26 T cell receptor beta chains sequenced from a single sample in a study of shared clonotypes between healthy human individuals. Data came from immunoSEQ multiplex PCR; TCRdb stores just in-frame clones and leaves some out. The table has roughly 2.6 million clones, around nine tenths seen once. Material for sequencing was naive CD4+ T cells sorted from blood. The subset was: CD45RA+ positively selected. Receptors were obtained from a man between 18 and 35 years old in good health.

The chain carries TRBV21-1 and TRBJ2-5; the table's TRBD2 call for D was not verified on the DNA. TRBV21-1 is given as a pseudogene. The CDR3 runs to 14 residues. The CDR3 DNA reads TGTGCCAGCAGCAAACTAGGCCTCGAGGAGACCCAGTACTTC. The encoded protein is CASSKLGLEETQYF.

The gene calls are TRBV5-1 and TRBJ1-5; D gene unclear. Trimming cost V 4 bases and J 5 bases, with 16 bases left between them. The CDR3 extends over 15 amino acids. Germline V gene sequence: CDR1 SGHRS, CDR2 YFSETQ. The DNA for the CDR3 is TGCGCCAGCAGCCCCGGGATCTCTTGGGATCAGCCCCAGCATTTT. Translating it yields CASSPGISWDQPQHF.

This chain uses TRBV7-2 with TRBJ1-1; 7 nucleotides align to TRBD1. The V gene's germline CDR1 is SGHTA and CDR2 FQGNSA. CDR3 length: 19 amino acids. The V gene end was trimmed by 7 bases and the J gene end by 2 bases; junction bases not matched to a gene: 22. The DNA of the CDR3 is TGTGCCAGCATCTCGGGAGGAGGGGGCGAACCTCCCTTCAACACTGAAGCTTTCTTT. Translated: CASISGGGGEPPFNTEAFF.

The rearrangement uses TRBV10-3 and TRBJ2-3; the D is unclear. Germline CDR1 reads ENHRY; CDR2 reads SYGVKD. Between the trimmed V and J ends, which lost 11 bases and 1 base, there was a span of 13 bases. CDR3 size: 13 residues. The CDR3 spells CASLKDGTDTQYF. DNA for the CDR3: TGTGCCTCTTTGAAGGACGGCACAGATACGCAGTATTTT.

The chain carries TRBV7-2 and TRBJ2-2; D possibly corresponds to TRBD1 (6 bases). Germline values: CDR1 SGHTA, CDR2 FQGNSA. The CDR3 totals 13 residues. The V and J ends lost 6 bases and 5 bases respectively, with 10 bases between them. CDR3 region: CASRYTGTGELFF. The CDR3 DNA reads TGTGCCAGCAGATATACAGGGACCGGGGAGCTGTTTTTT.

V is TRBV30 and J is TRBJ2-7; D gene uncertain. The CDR3 runs 16 residues. Trimming stripped 3 bases from V and 0 bases from J, with 18 bases between. Germline assignment: CDR1 GTSNPN and CDR2 SVGIG (reference sequence). The CDR3 nucleotides read TGTGCCTGGAGCGCATTCTGGACGGGTAGCTCCTACGAGCAGTACTTC. Its protein is CAWSAFWTGSSYEQYF.

The chain employs TRBV27 and TRBJ1-4; D unresolved. This CDR3 region has 13 residues. The V and J ends lost 4 bases and 8 bases respectively, with 11 bases between them. Germline V lookup: CDR1 MNHEY, CDR2 SMNVEV (reference sequence). The chain's CDR3 is CASSSQGKEKLFF. The DNA of the CDR3 is TGTGCCAGCAGTTCCCAAGGGAAGGAAAAACTGTTTTTT. Full variable domain (outside the CDR3, taken from reference TRBV27 and TRBJ1-4): EAQVTQNPRYLITVTGKKLTVTCSQNMNHEYMSWYRQDPGLGLRQIYYSMNVEVTDKGDVPEGYKVSRKEKRNFPLILESPSPNQTSLYFCASSSQGKEKLFFGSGTQLSVL.

This chain uses TRBV5-6 with TRBJ2-7; 9 bases map to TRBD1. The CDR3 covers 15 residues. Germline CDR1 SGHDT, CDR2 YYEEEE. Unmatched junction bases numbered 6, after V lost 3 bases and J lost 2 bases. This CDR3 is CASSSIGQGPYEQYF. The CDR3 nucleotides are TGTGCCAGCAGCTCGATCGGACAGGGGCCCTACGAGCAGTACTTC.

Remarks on this clone: Other DNA sequences within the sample encode an identical CDR3. The rearrangement links TRBV5-1 to TRBJ1-2, with 7 bases matching TRBD1. The V gene's germline CDR1 is SGHRS and CDR2 YFSETQ. CDR3 length equals 13 residues. V lost 4 bases to trimming and J lost 5 bases; unmatched junction nucleotides: 5. The DNA of the CDR3 is TGCGCCAGCAGCACCGGGACAGATTATGGCTACACCTTC. Its protein is CASSTGTDYGYTF. Full variable domain (outside the CDR3, taken from reference TRBV5-1 and TRBJ1-2): KAGVTQTPRYLIKTRGQQVTLSCSPISGHRSVSWYQQTPGQGLQFLFEYFSETQRNKGNFPGRFSGRQFSNSRSEMNVSTLELGDSALYLCASSTGTDYGYTFGSGTRLTVV.

The J gene is TRBJ1-2, the V gene TRBV27, with no clear D. Trimming left V 3 bases short and J 0 bases short, with 5 bases between. The CDR3 has 13 residues. CDR1 and CDR2 (germline): MNHEY, SMNVEV (reference sequence). The CDR3 bases are TGTGCCAGCAGTTTGGTGCCTAACTATGGCTACACCTTC. This translates into CASSLVPNYGYTF.

The CDR3 loop reads CASSSGLARAYEQFF. Here the CDR3 DNA reads TGTGCCAGCAGCTCGGGACTAGCGAGAGCGTATGAGCAGTTCTTC. The V call is TRBV11-3, the J call TRBJ2-1, with 10 bases that match TRBD2. Germline CDR1 is SGHNT and CDR2 is YENEEA. V shed 4 bases, J shed 8 bases, and the junction held 8 bases outside the gene matches. The CDR3 is made up of 15 amino acids.

This clone occurred a few times. V usage is TRBV30 and J usage is TRBJ1-6; D is undetermined. The CDR3 totals 13 residues. The V gene's germline CDR1 is GTSNPN and CDR2 SVGIG (reference sequence). V lost 2 bases and J lost 8, with 10 bases in between. CDR3 sequence (DNA): TGTGCCTGGAGTAAGGGTGGGGATTCACCCCTCCACTTT. It codes for CAWSKGGDSPLHF.

The count of this clone is one. The V call is TRBV5-1, the J call TRBJ1-1; 8 bases map to TRBD1. The CDR3 has 15 residues. CDR1 SGHRS and CDR2 YFSETQ come from the germline V gene. V shed 3 bases, J shed 2 bases, and the junction held 6 bases outside the gene matches. DNA of the CDR3: TGCGCCAGCAGCTCGCAGGGGGCTCGAAACACTGAAGCTTTCTTT. Its translation: CASSSQGARNTEAFF.

The V gene is TRBV7-2, the J gene TRBJ1-4, with 7 bases aligning to TRBD1. Unmatched junction bases numbered 7, after V lost 1 base and J lost 2 bases. The CDR3 is 17 residues long. CDR1 SGHTA and CDR2 FQGNSA come from the germline V gene. Here the CDR3 DNA reads TGTGCCAGCAGCTTAGTTTCAGGGGGAGTGACTAATGAAAAACTGTTTTTT. Translating it yields CASSLVSGGVTNEKLFF.

With respect to this clone: This CDR3 is also generated by other DNA sequences in the sample. The chain couples TRBV5-4 to TRBJ2-3; 8 bases are a match to TRBD2. Germline CDR1 reads SGHNT; CDR2 reads YYREEE (reference sequence). This CDR3 has 16 residues. After removal of 0 bases from V and 0 bases from J, the junction contained 3 bases not matched to a gene. Here the CDR3 reads CASSLDQRGSTDTQYF. The CDR3 coding sequence is TGTGCCAGCAGCTTGGACCAGCGGGGGAGCACAGATACGCAGTATTTT.

The CDR3 loop is CASSLGGLAGRPRETQYF. The CDR3 region has the DNA TGTGCCAGCAGCTTAGGGGGACTAGCGGGACGGCCCCGGGAGACCCAGTACTTC. The V and J genes are TRBV7-9 and TRBJ2-5; TRBD2 matches at 13 bases. Germline V CDR1 and CDR2: SEHNR, FQNEAQ (reference sequence). The CDR3 extends over 18 amino acids. Losses at the gene ends were 1 base for V and 5 bases for J; bases not matched to a gene: 10.

The chain recombines TRBV7-2 with TRBJ2-7; 10 bases match TRBD2. Trimming at V came to 2 bases and at J to 2 bases, leaving 6 bases not matched to a gene. This CDR3 spans 16 amino acids. Per the germline V gene, CDR1 is SGHTA and CDR2 is FQGNSA. The DNA of the CDR3 is TGTGCCAGCAGCTTATCCCACACTAGCGGGACCTACGAGCAGTACTTC. Translation gives CASSLSHTSGTYEQYF.

This rearrangement joins TRBV7-9 to TRBJ1-1, with D unresolved. V lost 2 bases and J 3 bases, leaving 13 bases between the germline ends. The length of the CDR3 is 15 residues. Germline CDR1 SEHNR, CDR2 FQNEAQ (reference sequence). The CDR3 DNA is TGTGCCAGCAGCTTATCTGGCTCAAGGGACACTGAAGCTTTCTTT. It specifies CASSLSGSRDTEAFF. The entire variable domain, with the rest obtained from reference TRBV7-9 and TRBJ1-1, is as follows: DTGVSQNPRHKITKRGQNVTFRCDPISEHNRLYWYRQTLGQGPEFLTYFQNEAQLEKSRLLSDRFSAERPKGSFSTLEIQRTEQGDSAMYLCASSLSGSRDTEAFFGQGTRLTVV.

The chain recombines TRBV6-5 with TRBJ1-6, with D uncertain. Germline CDR1 reads MNHEY; CDR2 reads SVGAGI. The CDR3 has 13 residues. With 3 bases removed from V and 9 bases from J, the gap between germline ends came to 9 bases. CDR3 nucleotide sequence: TGTGCCAGCAGTTATGAGGGTAGTTCACCCCTCCACTTT. Translation: CASSYEGSSPLHF.

The chain joins TRBV19 to TRBJ1-2; D is unclear. V lost 5 bases and J 0 bases, leaving 13 bases between the germline ends. The CDR3 loop spans 15 amino acids. Germline V gene sequence: CDR1 LNHDA, CDR2 SQIVND (reference sequence). CDR3 DNA sequence: TGTGCCAGTAGTGACACCCGGGGAGCTAACTATGGCTACACCTTC. Residues: CASSDTRGANYGYTF.

The J gene is TRBJ2-2, the V gene TRBV28, with D possibly TRBD1 on 6 matching bases. The V end lost 7 bases, the J end lost 1 base, and 19 bases lay between the germline ends. Germline V gives CDR1 MDHEN, CDR2 SYDVKM. This CDR3 is built from 17 residues. The CDR3 DNA reads TGTGCCAGCAACACCGGGACAAGAGTTTTGAACACCGGGGAGCTGTTTTTT. It encodes CASNTGTRVLNTGELFF.

This chain connects TRBV7-2 to TRBJ2-5; 10 bases align to TRBD2. After removal of 5 bases from V and 5 bases from J, the junction contained 14 bases not matched to a gene. The V gene's germline CDR1 is SGHTA and CDR2 FQGNSA. CDR3 length equals 17 residues. The CDR3 here is CASSPGGGLAVVETQYF. The CDR3 DNA follows: TGTGCCAGCAGCCCAGGGGGTGGACTAGCGGTTGTGGAGACCCAGTACTTC.

CDR3 residues: CASSRRGNSQETQYF. CDR3 nucleotides: TGTGCCAGCAGCAGGAGGGGTAACTCCCAAGAGACCCAGTACTTC. The J gene is TRBJ2-5, the V gene TRBV5-5; possibly TRBD2 for D (6 bases). From germline, CDR1 is SGHKS and CDR2 YYEKEE (reference sequence). The CDR3 covers 15 residues. V lost 4 bases and J lost 1, with 14 bases in between.

A word on this clone: The sample carries other DNA sequences with the same CDR3. The rearrangement uses TRBV18 and TRBJ1-4; D remains ambiguous. The CDR3 extends over 14 amino acids. The V gene lost 3 bases and the J gene lost 0 bases, with 5 bases spanning the gap. Germline loops: CDR1 KGHSH, CDR2 LQKENI. The DNA of the CDR3 is TGTGCCAGCTCACCGAGCTCAACTAATGAAAAACTGTTTTTT. Its protein is CASSPSSTNEKLFF. The complete variable domain, with remaining parts taken from reference TRBV18 and TRBJ1-4, reads NAGVMQNPRHLVRRRGQEARLRCSPMKGHSHVYWYRQLPEEGLKFMVYLQKENIIDESGMPKERFSAEFPKEGPSILRIQQVVRGDSAAYFCASSPSSTNEKLFFGSGTQLSVL.

CDR3 amino acids: CASSLEKAGPTDTQYF. The CDR3 region has the DNA TGCGCCAGCAGCTTGGAGAAGGCGGGCCCCACAGATACGCAGTATTTT. J is TRBJ2-3 and V is TRBV5-1, with D tentatively TRBD2 (5 bases). CDR3 length equals 16 residues. Germline CDR1 and CDR2: SGHRS and YFSETQ. Trimming shortened V by 0 bases and J by 2 bases, and 13 bases separated the two germline ends.

This chain uses TRBV7-6 with TRBJ2-7; weak D call: TRBD1 (6 bases). Per the germline V gene, CDR1 is SGHVS and CDR2 is FNYEAQ. V was shortened by 5 bases and J by 7 bases, with 21 bases between the two germline ends. The CDR3 runs to 15 residues. The CDR3 sequence is CASSPGQFTSTEQYF. As DNA, the CDR3 is TGTGCCAGCAGCCCTGGACAGTTTACGAGCACGGAGCAGTACTTC.